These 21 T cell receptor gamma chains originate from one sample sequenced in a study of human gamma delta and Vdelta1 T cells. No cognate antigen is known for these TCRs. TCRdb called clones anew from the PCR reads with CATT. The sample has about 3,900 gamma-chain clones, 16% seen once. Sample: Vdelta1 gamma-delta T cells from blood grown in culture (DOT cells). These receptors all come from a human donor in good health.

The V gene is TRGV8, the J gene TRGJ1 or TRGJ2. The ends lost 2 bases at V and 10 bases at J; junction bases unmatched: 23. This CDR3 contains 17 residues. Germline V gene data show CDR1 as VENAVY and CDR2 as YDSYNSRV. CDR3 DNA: TGTGCCACCTGGGATATGAAGAGAAACCAAGGCAAATGGAAGAAACTCTTT. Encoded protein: CATWDMKRNQGKWKKLF.

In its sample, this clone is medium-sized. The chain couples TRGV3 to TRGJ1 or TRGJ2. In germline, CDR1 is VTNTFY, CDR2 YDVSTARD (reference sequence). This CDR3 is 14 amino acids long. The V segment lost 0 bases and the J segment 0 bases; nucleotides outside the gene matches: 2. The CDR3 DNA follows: TGTGCCACCTGGGACAGGCCGAATTATTATAAGAAACTCTTT. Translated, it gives CATWDRPNYYKKLF.

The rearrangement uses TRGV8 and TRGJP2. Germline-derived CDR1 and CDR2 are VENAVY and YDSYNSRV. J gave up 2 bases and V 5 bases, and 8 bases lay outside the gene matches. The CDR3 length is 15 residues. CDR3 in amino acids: CATWVSESSDWIKTF. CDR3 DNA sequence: TGTGCCACCTGGGTCTCAGAAAGTAGTGATTGGATCAAGACGTTT.

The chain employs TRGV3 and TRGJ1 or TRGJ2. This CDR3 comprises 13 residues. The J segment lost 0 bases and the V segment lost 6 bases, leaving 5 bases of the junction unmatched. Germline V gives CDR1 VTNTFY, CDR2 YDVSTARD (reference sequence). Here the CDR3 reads CATWSQNYYKKLF. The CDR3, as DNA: TGTGCCACCTGGTCTCAGAATTATTATAAGAAACTCTTT.

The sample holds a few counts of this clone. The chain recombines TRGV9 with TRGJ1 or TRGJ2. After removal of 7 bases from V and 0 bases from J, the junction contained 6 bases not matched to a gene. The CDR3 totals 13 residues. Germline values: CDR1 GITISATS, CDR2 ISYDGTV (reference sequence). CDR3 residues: CALCRWNYYKKLF. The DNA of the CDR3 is TGTGCCTTGTGCCGATGGAATTATTATAAGAAACTCTTT.

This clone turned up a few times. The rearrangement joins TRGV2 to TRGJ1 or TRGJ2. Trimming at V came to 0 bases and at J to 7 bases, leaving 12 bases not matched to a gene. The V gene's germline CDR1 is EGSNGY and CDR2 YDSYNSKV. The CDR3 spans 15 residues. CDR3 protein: CATWDGPKRGYKKLF. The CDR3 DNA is TGTGCCACCTGGGACGGGCCGAAGCGGGGGTATAAGAAACTCTTT.

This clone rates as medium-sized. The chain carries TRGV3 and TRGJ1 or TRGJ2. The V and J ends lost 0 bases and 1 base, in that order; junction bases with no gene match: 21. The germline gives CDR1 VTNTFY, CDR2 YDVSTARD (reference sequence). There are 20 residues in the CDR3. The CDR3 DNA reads TGTGCCACCTGGGACAGGCACAATCTTGGTCTTCTCCTAAATTATTATAAGAAACTCTTT. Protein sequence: CATWDRHNLGLLLNYYKKLF.

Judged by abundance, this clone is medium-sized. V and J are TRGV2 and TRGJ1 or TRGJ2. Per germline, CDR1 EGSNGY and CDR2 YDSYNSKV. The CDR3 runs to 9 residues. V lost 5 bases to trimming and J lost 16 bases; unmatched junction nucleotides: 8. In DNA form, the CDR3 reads TGTGCCACCTGGGCGGGGGGGCTCTTT. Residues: CATWAGGLF.

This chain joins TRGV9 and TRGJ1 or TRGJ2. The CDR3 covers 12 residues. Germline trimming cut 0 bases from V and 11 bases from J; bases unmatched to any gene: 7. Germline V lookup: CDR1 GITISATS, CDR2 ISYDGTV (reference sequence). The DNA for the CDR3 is TGTGCCTTGTGGGAGGTGGGTCTCGAGAAACTCTTT. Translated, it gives CALWEVGLEKLF.

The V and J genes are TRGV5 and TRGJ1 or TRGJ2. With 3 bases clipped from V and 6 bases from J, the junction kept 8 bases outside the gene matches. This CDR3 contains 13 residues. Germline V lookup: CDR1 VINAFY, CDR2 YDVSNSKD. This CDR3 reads CATWDAGFYKKLF. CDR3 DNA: TGTGCCACCTGGGACGCAGGTTTTTATAAGAAACTCTTT.

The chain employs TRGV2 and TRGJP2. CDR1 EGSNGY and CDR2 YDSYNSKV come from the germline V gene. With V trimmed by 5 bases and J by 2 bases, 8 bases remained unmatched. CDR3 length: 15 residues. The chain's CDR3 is CATWVLFSSDWIKTF. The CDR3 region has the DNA TGTGCCACCTGGGTCCTTTTCAGTAGTGATTGGATCAAGACGTTT.

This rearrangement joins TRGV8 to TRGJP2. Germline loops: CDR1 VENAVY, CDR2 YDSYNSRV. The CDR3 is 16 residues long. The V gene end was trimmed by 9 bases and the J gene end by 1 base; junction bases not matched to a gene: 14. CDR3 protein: CATRGCSGSSDWIKTF. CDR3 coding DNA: TGTGCCACCCGGGGATGTTCGGGTAGTAGTGATTGGATCAAGACGTTT.

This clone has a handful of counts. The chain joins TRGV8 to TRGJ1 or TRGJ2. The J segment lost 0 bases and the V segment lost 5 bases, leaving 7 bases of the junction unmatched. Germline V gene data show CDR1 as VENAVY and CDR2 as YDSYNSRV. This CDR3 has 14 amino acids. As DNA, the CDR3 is TGTGCCACCTGGGCCCCGTCGAATTATTATAAGAAACTCTTT. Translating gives CATWAPSNYYKKLF.

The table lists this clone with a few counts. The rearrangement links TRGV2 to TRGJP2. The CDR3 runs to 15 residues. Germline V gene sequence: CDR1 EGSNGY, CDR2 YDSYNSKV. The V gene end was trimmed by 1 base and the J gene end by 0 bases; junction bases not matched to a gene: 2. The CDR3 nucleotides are TGTGCCACCTGGGACGGTAATAGTAGTGATTGGATCAAGACGTTT. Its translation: CATWDGNSSDWIKTF.

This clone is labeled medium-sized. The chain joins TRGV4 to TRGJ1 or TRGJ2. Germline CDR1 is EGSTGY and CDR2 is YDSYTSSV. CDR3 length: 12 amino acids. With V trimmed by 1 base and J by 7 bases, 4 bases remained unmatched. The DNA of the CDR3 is TGTGCCACCTGGGATGGAGAATATAAGAAACTCTTT. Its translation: CATWDGEYKKLF.

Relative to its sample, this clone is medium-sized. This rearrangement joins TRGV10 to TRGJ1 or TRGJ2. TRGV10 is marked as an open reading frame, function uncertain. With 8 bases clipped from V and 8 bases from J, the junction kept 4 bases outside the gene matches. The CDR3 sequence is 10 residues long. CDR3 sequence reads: CAAWDDKKLF. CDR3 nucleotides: TGTGCTGCGTGGGATGATAAGAAACTCTTT.

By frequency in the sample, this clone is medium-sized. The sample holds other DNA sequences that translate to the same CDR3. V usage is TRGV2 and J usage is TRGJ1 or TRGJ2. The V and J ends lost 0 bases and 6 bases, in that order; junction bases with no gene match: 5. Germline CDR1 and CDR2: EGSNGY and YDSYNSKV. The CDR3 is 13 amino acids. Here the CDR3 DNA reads TGTGCCACCTGGGACGGGCTGGGTTATAAGAAACTCTTT. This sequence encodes CATWDGLGYKKLF.

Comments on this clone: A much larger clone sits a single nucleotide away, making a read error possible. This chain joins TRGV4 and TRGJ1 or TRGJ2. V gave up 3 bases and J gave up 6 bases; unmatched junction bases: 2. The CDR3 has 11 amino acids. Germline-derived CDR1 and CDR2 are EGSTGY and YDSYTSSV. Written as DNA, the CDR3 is TGTGCCACCTGGGATTCTTATAAGAAACTCTTT. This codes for CATWDSYKKLF.

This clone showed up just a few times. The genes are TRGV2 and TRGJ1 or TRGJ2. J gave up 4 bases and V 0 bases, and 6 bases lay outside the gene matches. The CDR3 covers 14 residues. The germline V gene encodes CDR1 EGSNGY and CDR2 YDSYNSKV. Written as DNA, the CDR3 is TGTGCCACCTGGGACGGGCGGAAATATTATAAGAAACTCTTT. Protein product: CATWDGRKYYKKLF.

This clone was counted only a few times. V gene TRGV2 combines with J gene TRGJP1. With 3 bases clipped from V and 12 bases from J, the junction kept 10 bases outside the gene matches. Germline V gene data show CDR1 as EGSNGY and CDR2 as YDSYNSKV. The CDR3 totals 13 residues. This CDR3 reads CATWDWGVRFKIF. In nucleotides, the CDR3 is TGTGCCACCTGGGACTGGGGGGTTCGGTTCAAGATATTT.

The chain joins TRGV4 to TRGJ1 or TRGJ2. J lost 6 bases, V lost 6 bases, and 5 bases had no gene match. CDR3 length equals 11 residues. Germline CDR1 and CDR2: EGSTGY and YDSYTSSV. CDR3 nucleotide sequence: TGTGCCACCTGGTCCACTTATAAGAAACTCTTT. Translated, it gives CATWSTYKKLF.